Reported below is one TCR beta chain. The antigen is not known. This sample stems from a study of cytomegalovirus exposure and HLA in healthy donors. Study-level information: The 90 to 150 validation repertoires used a platform that matched the one used for the approximately 670 first-cohort repertoires, as a later analysis reported.

From the roughly 120-subject validation cohort, which was separate from the approximately 720-subject first cohort, the donors were drawn. Findings and caveats of the study: Both high specificity and high sensitivity reportedly marked the classifier's diagnosis of cytomegalovirus status. Among the CMV-associated chains, three were confirmed in vitro as specific for CMV antigens.

The repertoire was sequenced with immunoSEQ multiplex PCR; TCRdb's copy has only in-frame clones and lacks some. The table records about 110,000 clones, about 85% of them present only once. The sequenced sample consisted of PBMCs. The receptor was derived from a woman aged 18 to 35 in good health and CMV-seronegative.

The CDR3 sequence is CASSLSTGGHEQFF. The CDR3 DNA is TGTGCCAGCAGCTTATCTACAGGGGGGCATGAGCAGTTCTTC. This chain links TRBV7-9 with TRBJ2-1; 8 positions agree with TRBD1. The CDR3 runs 14 residues. Germline assignment: CDR1 SEHNR and CDR2 FQNEAQ (reference sequence). Germline trimming cut 2 bases from V and 8 bases from J; bases unmatched to any gene: 5. The variable domain in full, completed from reference TRBV7-9 and TRBJ2-1, reads DTGVSQNPRHKITKRGQNVTFRCDPISEHNRLYWYRQTLGQGPEFLTYFQNEAQLEKSRLLSDRFSAERPKGSFSTLEIQRTEQGDSAMYLCASSLSTGGHEQFFGPGTRLTVL.